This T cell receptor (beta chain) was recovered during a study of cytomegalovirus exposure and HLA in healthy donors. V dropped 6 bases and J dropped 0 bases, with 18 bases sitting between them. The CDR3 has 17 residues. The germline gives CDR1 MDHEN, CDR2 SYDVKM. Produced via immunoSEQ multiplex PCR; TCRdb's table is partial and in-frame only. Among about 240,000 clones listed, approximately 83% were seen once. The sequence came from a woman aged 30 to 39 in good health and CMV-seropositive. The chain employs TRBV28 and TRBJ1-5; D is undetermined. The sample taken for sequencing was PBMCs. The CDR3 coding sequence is TGTGCCAGCAGCCCTCTGGAGGCAGGCTATAGCAATCAGCCCCAGCATTTT. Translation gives CASSPLEAGYSNQPQHF.